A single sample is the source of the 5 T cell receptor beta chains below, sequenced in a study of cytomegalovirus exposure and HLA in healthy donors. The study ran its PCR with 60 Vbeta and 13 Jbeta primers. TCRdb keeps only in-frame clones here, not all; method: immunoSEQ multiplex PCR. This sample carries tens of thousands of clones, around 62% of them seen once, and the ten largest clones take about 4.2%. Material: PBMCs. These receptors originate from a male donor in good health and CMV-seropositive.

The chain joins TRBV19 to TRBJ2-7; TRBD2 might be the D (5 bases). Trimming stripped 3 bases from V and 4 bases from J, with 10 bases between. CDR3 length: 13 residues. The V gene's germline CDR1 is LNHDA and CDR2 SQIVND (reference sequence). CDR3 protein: CASSMEVGYEQYF. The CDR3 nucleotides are TGTGCCAGTAGTATGGAGGTGGGGTACGAGCAGTACTTC.

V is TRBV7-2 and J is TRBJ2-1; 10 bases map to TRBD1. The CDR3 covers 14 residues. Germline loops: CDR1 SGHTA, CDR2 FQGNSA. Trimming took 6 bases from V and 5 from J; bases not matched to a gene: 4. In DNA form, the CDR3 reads TGTGCCAGCAGTCCGGGACAGGGGAACAATGAGCAGTTCTTC. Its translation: CASSPGQGNNEQFF. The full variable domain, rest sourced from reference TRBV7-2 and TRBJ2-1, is GAGVSQSPSNKVTEKGKDVELRCDPISGHTALYWYRQSLGQGLEFLIYFQGNSAPDKSGLPSDRFSAERTGGSVSTLTIQRTQQEDSAVYLCASSPGQGNNEQFFGPGTRLTVL.

As DNA, the CDR3 is TGTGCTAGTGGTTTGTATACGGGAGACGGCGGCAATGAGCAGTTCTTC. Protein sequence: CASGLYTGDGGNEQFF. The rearrangement uses TRBV12-5 and TRBJ2-1; possible D gene TRBD2, 6 bases. This CDR3 contains 16 residues. Germline V gives CDR1 LGHNT, CDR2 FRNRAP. The V end was cut by 2 bases, the J end by 6 bases, with 17 bases between.

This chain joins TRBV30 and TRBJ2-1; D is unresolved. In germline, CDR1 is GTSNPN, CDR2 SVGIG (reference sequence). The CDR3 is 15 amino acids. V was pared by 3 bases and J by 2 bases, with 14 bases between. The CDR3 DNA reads TGTGCCTGGAGGGGTTGGCAGGTTACCTACAATGAGCAGTTCTTC. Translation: CAWRGWQVTYNEQFF.

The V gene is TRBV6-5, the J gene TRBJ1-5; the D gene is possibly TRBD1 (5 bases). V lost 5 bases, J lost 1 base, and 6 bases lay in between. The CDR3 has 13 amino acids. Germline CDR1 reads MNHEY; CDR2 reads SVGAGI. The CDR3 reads CASSGASNQPQHF. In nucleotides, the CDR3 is TGTGCCAGCAGTGGGGCGAGCAATCAGCCCCAGCATTTT.